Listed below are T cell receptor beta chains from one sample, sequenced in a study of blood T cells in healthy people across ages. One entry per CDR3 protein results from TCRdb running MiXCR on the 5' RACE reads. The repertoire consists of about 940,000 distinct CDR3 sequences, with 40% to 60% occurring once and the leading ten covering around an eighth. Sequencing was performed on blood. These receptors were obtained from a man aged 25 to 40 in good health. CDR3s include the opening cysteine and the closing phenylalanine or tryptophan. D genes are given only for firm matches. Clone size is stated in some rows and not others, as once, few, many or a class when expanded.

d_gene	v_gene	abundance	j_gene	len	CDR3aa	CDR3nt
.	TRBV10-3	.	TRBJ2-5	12	CAISEPMKTQYF	TGTGCCATCAGTGAGCCGATGAAGACCCAGTACTTC
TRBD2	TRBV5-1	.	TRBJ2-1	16	CASRFGPGLAVNEQFF	TGCGCCAGCAGATTTGGCCCCGGACTAGCGGTCAATGAGCAGTTCTTC
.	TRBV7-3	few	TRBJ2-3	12	CASSENREAQYF	TGTGCCAGCAGCGAAAACAGGGAAGCGCAGTATTTT
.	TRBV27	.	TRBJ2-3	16	CASSFYQGIPTDTQYF	TGTGCCAGCAGTTTTTATCAGGGGATACCCACAGATACGCAGTATTTT
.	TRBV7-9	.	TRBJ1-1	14	CASSSRRDAAEAFF	TGTGCCAGCAGCTCTAGGAGGGACGCCGCTGAAGCTTTCTTT
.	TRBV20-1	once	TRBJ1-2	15	CSARVGGKGYYGYTF	TGCAGTGCTAGAGTGGGAGGGAAGGGTTACTATGGCTACACCTTC
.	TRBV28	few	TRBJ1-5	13	CASSLTGTQPQHF	TGTGCCAGCAGTTTGACAGGTACCCAGCCCCAGCATTTT
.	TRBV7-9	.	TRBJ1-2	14	CASSDGRIREGYTF	TGTGCCAGCAGCGACGGACGGATCCGTGAGGGCTACACCTTC
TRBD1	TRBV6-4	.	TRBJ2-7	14	CASSDDRGRDEQYF	TGTGCCAGCAGTGACGACAGGGGACGCGACGAGCAGTACTTC
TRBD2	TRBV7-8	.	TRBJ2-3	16	CASSLGPGGPADTQYF	TGTGCCAGCAGCTTAGGCCCGGGGGGGCCCGCAGATACGCAGTATTTT
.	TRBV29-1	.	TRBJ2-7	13	CSVVGGSSYEQYF	TGCAGCGTTGTTGGGGGGAGCTCCTACGAGCAGTACTTC
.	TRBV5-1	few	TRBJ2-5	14	CASSGDWIQETQYF	TGCGCCAGCAGCGGCGACTGGATACAAGAGACCCAGTACTTC
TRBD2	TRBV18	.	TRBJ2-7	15	CASSPTGGDFYEQYF	TGTGCCAGCTCACCAACCGGGGGGGACTTCTACGAGCAGTACTTC
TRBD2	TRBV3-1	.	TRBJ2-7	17	CASSQEPSGPFSYEQYF	TGTGCCAGCAGCCAAGAACCTAGCGGACCCTTCTCCTACGAGCAGTACTTC
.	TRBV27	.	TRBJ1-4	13	CASSYVAGEKLFF	TGTGCCAGCAGTTACGTGGCGGGGGAAAAACTGTTTTTT
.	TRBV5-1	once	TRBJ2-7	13	CASSPGTETEQYF	TGCGCCAGCAGCCCTGGGACGGAAACTGAGCAGTACTTC
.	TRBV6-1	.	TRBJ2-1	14	CANSLNLRDNEQFF	TGTGCCAACAGCCTTAACCTCAGGGACAATGAGCAGTTCTTC
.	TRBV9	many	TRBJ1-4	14	CASSVVGHGEKLFF	TGTGCCAGCAGCGTAGTCGGGCATGGGGAAAAACTGTTTTTT
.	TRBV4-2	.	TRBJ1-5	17	CASSQESVRVSNQPQHF	TGTGCCAGCAGCCAAGAATCCGTCCGGGTAAGCAATCAGCCCCAGCATTTT
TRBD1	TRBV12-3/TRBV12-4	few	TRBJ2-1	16	CASRNRQGSLHNEQFF	TGTGCCAGCAGAAACAGACAGGGGTCCCTACACAATGAGCAGTTCTTC
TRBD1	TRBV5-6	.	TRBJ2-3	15	CANSPQGQGTDTQYF	TGTGCCAACAGCCCACAAGGACAGGGCACAGATACGCAGTATTTT
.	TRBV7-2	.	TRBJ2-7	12	CASNLGVGEQYF	TGTGCCAGCAACCTAGGGGTCGGCGAGCAGTACTTC
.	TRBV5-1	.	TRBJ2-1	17	CASSLSPTSNSYNEQFF	TGCGCCAGCAGCCTCTCCCCAACTAGCAACTCCTACAATGAGCAGTTCTTC
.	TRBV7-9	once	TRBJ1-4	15	CASSSPGRGFEKLFF	TGTGCCAGCAGCTCTCCAGGACGGGGATTTGAAAAACTGTTTTTT
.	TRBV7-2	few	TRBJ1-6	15	CASSLSRVNNSPLHF	TGTGCCAGCAGCTTATCCAGGGTGAACAATTCACCCCTCCACTTT
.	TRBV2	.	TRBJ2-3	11	CAGTGADTQYF	TGTGCCGGGACGGGTGCAGATACGCAGTATTTT
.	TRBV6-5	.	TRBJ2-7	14	CASNVGGSSYEQYF	TGTGCCAGCAATGTAGGAGGGAGCTCCTACGAGCAGTACTTC
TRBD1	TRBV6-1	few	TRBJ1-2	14	CASNGQGNVYGYTF	TGTGCCAGCAATGGACAGGGGAATGTGTATGGCTACACCTTC
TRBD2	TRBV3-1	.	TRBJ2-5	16	CASSDGLGGVQETQYF	TGTGCCAGCAGCGATGGCCTTGGGGGGGTCCAAGAGACCCAGTACTTC
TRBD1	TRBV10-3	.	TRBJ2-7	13	CAISDGTAYEQYF	TGTGCCATCAGTGACGGGACAGCCTACGAGCAGTACTTC
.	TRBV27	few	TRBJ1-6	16	CASSSFFAGNNSPLHF	TGTGCCAGCAGTTCCTTTTTTGCAGGAAATAATTCACCCCTCCACTTT
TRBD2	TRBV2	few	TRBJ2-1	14	CASGRLAQYNEQFF	TGTGCCAGCGGCAGACTAGCGCAATACAATGAGCAGTTCTTC
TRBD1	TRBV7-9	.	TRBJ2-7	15	CASSHTGGFPYEQYF	TGTGCCAGCAGCCATACAGGGGGCTTTCCCTACGAGCAGTACTTC
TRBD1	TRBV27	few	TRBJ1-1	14	CASSLSVTGQEAFF	TGTGCCAGCAGTTTATCCGTGACAGGGCAAGAAGCTTTCTTT
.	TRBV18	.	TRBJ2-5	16	CASSPRAGDRQETQYF	TGTGCCAGCTCACCACGGGCAGGGGACCGCCAAGAGACCCAGTACTTC
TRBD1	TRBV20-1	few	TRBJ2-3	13	CSAVDRGQVTQYF	TGCAGTGCCGTCGACAGGGGGCAGGTTACGCAGTATTTT
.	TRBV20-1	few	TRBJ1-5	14	CSARGGGSNQPQHF	TGCAGTGCTAGAGGGGGGGGTAGCAATCAGCCCCAGCATTTT
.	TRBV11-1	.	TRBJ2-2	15	CASSITGTGTGELFF	TGTGCCAGCAGCATTACCGGGACCGGCACCGGGGAGCTGTTTTTT
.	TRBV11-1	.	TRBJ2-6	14	CASRSDSGANVLTF	TGTGCCAGCCGATCGGACTCTGGGGCCAACGTCCTGACTTTC
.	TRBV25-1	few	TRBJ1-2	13	CASSEPNDYGYTF	TGTGCCAGCAGTGAACCCAATGATTATGGCTACACCTTC
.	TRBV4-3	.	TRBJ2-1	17	CASSQERRDGSYNEQFF	TGCGCCAGCAGCCAAGAACGTCGAGATGGCTCCTACAATGAGCAGTTCTTC
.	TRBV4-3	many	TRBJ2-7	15	CASSQDWQNSYEQYF	TGCGCCAGCAGCCAAGATTGGCAGAACAGCTACGAGCAGTACTTC
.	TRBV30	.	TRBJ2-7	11	CAWSLGYEQYF	TGTGCCTGGAGTCTTGGCTACGAGCAGTACTTC
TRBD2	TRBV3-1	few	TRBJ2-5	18	CASSPHRAASGIQETQYF	TGTGCCAGCAGCCCACACCGGGCGGCTAGCGGGATCCAAGAGACCCAGTACTTC
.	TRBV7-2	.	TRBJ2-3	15	CASSFQLPSTDTQYF	TGTGCCAGCAGCTTTCAACTTCCTAGCACAGATACGCAGTATTTT
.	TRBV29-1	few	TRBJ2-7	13	CSVERKDSYEQYF	TGCAGCGTTGAACGAAAAGACTCCTACGAGCAGTACTTC
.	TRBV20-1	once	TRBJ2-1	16	CSGQLGGSQVLNEQFF	TGCAGTGGACAGCTAGGAGGATCCCAGGTCCTCAATGAGCAGTTCTTC
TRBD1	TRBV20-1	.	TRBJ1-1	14	CSARSGTGWTEAFF	TGCAGTGCTAGATCCGGGACAGGGTGGACTGAAGCTTTCTTT
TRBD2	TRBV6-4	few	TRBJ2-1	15	CASSENAGGHNEQFF	TGTGCCAGCAGCGAAAACGCGGGGGGTCACAATGAGCAGTTCTTC
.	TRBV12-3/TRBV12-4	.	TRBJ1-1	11	CASSFGDGAFF	TGTGCCAGCAGTTTTGGTGACGGAGCTTTCTTT
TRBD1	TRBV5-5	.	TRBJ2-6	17	CASSTDRGSSGANVLTF	TGTGCCAGCAGCACGGACAGGGGAAGCTCTGGGGCCAACGTCCTGACTTTC
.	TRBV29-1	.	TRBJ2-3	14	CSVDQGGRTDTQYF	TGCAGCGTTGACCAGGGTGGGAGAACAGATACGCAGTATTTT
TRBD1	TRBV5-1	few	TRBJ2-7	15	CASQTGTVNNPEQYF	TGCGCCAGCCAGACTGGGACAGTAAACAATCCTGAGCAGTACTTC
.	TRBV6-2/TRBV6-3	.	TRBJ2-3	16	CASRHTRDFFTETQYF	TGTGCCAGCAGACACACCCGGGACTTCTTCACAGAGACGCAGTATTTT
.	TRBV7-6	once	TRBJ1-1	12	CASSNVNTEAFF	TGTGCCAGCAGTAATGTTAACACTGAAGCTTTCTTT